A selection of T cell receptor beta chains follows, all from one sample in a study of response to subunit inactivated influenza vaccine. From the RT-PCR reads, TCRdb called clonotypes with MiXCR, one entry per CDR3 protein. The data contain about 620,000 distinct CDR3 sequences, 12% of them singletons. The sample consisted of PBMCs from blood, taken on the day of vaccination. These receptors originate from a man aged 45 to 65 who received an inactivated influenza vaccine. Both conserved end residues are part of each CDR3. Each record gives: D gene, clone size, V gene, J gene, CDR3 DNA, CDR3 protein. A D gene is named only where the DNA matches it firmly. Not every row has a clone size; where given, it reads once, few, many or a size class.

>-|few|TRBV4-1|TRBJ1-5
TGCGCCAGCAGCCCAACCCCGGCGGGGCCCCAGCATTTT
CASSPTPAGPQHF
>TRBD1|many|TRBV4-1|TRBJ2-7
TGCGCCAGCAGCACTCGGACAGGGGCGGCCTACGAGCAGTACTTC
CASSTRTGAAYEQYF
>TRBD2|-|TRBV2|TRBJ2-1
TGTGCCAGCGCAACGGAGCGGGGGGGCTCCTACAATGAGCAGTTCTTC
CASATERGGSYNEQFF
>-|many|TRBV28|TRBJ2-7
TGTGCCAGCAGTTTCCCGGGCCTCAACTACTACGAGCAGTACTTC
CASSFPGLNYYEQYF
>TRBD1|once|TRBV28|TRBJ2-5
TGTGCCAGCAGTACAGTACAGGGGCCAGAGACCCAGTACTTC
CASSTVQGPETQYF
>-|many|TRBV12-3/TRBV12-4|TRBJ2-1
TGTGCCAGCAGCCAACTAGCTGGTAACAATGAGCAGTTCTTC
CASSQLAGNNEQFF
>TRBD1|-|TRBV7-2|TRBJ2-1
TGTGCCAGCAGCGCAAAACCGGGACAGGGGAATGAGCAGTTCTTC
CASSAKPGQGNEQFF
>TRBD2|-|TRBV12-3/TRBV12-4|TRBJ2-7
TGTGCCAGCAGTCGGGGGGACCCATCCTACGAGCAGTACTTC
CASSRGDPSYEQYF
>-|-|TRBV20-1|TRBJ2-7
TGCAGTGCTGTAACCTTGTTCGAGCAGTACTTC
CSAVTLFEQYF
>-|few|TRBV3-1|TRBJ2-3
TGTGCCAGCAGCCATACGACAGGAACCACCACCACAGATACGCAGTATTTT
CASSHTTGTTTTDTQYF
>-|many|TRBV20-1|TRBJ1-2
TGCAGTGCTCCTCATTACGGTGACTATGGCTACACCTTC
CSAPHYGDYGYTF
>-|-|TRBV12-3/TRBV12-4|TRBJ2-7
TGTGCCAGCAGCCCGCGTCGTGGACCCTACGAGCAGTACTTC
CASSPRRGPYEQYF
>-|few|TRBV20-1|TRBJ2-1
TGCAGTGCGAGAACTCAACCGCGGGACCGGATATTCTCCTACAATGAGCAGTTCTTC
CSARTQPRDRIFSYNEQFF
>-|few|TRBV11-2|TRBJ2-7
TGTGCCAGCAGCCCACAGTTACAGTCCTACGAGCAGTACTTC
CASSPQLQSYEQYF
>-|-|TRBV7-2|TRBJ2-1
TGTGCCAGCAGCTTAATCCGAATCAATGAGCAGTTCTTC
CASSLIRINEQFF